The clone carrying this TCR beta chain was observed a few times. What it binds is unknown. This sample is part of a study of T cells in Graves' hyperthyroidism and ophthalmopathy. Regarding the study as a whole: In simple terms, a model built on 13 V-J features told ophthalmopathy apart from stable hyperthyroidism. Most expanded thyroid clonotypes above 0.001 also appeared in blood.

This CDR3 has 15 amino acids. Germline CDR1 and CDR2: LNHDA and SQIVND (reference sequence). Trimming removed 3 bases from V and 5 bases from J; junction bases left unmatched: 9. The investigators amplified TCR beta CDR3 regions from RNA transcripts. When the TCR CDR3 underwent first-round RT-PCR, the HTBI primer set was used. TCRdb itself ran the multiplex PCR reads through MiXCR, one entry per CDR3 protein. Altogether more than 550,000 distinct CDR3 sequences are present, roughly 45% being singletons, with the ten largest covering more than 7%. Specimen: peripheral blood or thyroid tissue (not recorded which). The receptor was isolated from an adult man with Graves' disease, either hyperthyroidism or ophthalmopathy (not recorded which). The chain carries TRBV19 and TRBJ1-2, with TRBD1 matching 7 bases. This CDR3 reads CASSIGWGQSYGYTF. CDR3 DNA: TGTGCCAGTAGTATTGGTTGGGGACAGTCGTATGGCTACACCTTC.